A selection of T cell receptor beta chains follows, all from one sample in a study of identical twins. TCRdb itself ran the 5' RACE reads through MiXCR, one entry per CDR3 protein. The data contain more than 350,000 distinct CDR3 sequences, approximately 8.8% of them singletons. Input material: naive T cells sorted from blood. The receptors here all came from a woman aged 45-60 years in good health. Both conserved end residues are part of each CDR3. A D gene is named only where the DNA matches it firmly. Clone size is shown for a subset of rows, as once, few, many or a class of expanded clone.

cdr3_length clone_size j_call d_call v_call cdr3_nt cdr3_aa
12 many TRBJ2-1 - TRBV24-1 TGTGCCGTGGGGGGCCGCTACAATGAGCAGTTCTTC CAVGGRYNEQFF
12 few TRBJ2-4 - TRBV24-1 TGTGCCACCAAAGGAGTGGGAAACATTCAGTACTTC CATKGVGNIQYF
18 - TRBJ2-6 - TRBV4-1 TGCGCCAGCAGCCAACCGCCACCGGGGGACTCTGGGGCCAACGTCCTGACTTTC CASSQPPPGDSGANVLTF
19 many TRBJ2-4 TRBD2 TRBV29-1 TGCAGCGTCCCAACGCCGGGACTAGCGGGAGGGATAGCCAAAAACATTCAGTACTTC CSVPTPGLAGGIAKNIQYF
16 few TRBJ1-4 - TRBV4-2 TGTGCCAGCAGCCAAGATGGAGGGAGCGAGAGGGAAAAACTGTTTTTT CASSQDGGSEREKLFF
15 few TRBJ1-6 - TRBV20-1 TGCAGTGCTAGAGATAGACAGGACCGTAATTCACCCCTCCACTTT CSARDRQDRNSPLHF
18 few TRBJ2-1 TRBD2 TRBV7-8 TGTGCCAGCAGCTTAGCGATGATAGCGGGAATAGCTTACAATGAGCAGTTCTTC CASSLAMIAGIAYNEQFF
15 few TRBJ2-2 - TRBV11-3 TGTGCCAGCAGCTTACCCCAGGGGAGGGACGGGGAGCTGTTTTTT CASSLPQGRDGELFF
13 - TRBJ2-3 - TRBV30 TGTGCCTGGAATTTGCAGAACACAGATACGCAGTATTTT CAWNLQNTDTQYF
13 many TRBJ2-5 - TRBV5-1 TGCGCCAGCAGCTTGGCCCGAGGGGAGACCCAGTACTTC CASSLARGETQYF
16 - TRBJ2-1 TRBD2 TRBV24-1 TGTGCCACCAGTGCTGAAGCGGGGAGGGGCGGCAATGAGCAGTTCTTC CATSAEAGRGGNEQFF
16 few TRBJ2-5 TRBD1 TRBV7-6 TGTGCCAGCAGCTTAAAGGGACAGGGACAGCAAGAGACCCAGTACTTC CASSLKGQGQQETQYF